The 3 T cell receptor beta chains in this list originate from one sample, sequenced in a study of blood T cell repertoires in COVID-19. Generated by immunoSEQ multiplex PCR, the TCRdb table keeps only in-frame clones and is missing some. The data hold a few hundred thousand clones, with about nine tenths observed a single time. The sequenced sample consisted of peripheral blood. These receptors all come from a person aged 18 to 30 with COVID-19, enrolled during active disease.

V and J are TRBV19 and TRBJ2-7; tentatively, D is TRBD1 (6 bases). Trimming removed 5 bases at V and 1 base at J, with 9 bases between. Germline-derived CDR1 and CDR2 are LNHDA and SQIVND (reference sequence). The CDR3 runs 13 residues. The CDR3 reads CASSFDRSYEQYF. Here the CDR3 DNA reads TGTGCCAGTAGTTTTGACAGGTCCTACGAGCAGTACTTC.

V gene TRBV29-1 combines with J gene TRBJ2-1; possibly TRBD2 for D (6 bases). Germline CDR1 and CDR2: SQVTM and ANQGSEA. CDR3 size: 14 residues. V was pared by 4 bases and J by 4 bases, with 14 bases between. Here the CDR3 DNA reads TGCAGCGTTGGACTGCGGGGACGGTACAATGAGCAGTTCTTC. The encoded protein is CSVGLRGRYNEQFF.

J is TRBJ2-1 and V is TRBV4-3, with 8 bases identical to TRBD2. Germline values: CDR1 LGHNA, CDR2 YSLEER. Trimming at V came to 3 bases and at J to 4 bases, leaving 14 bases not matched to a gene. The CDR3 contains 18 residues. The CDR3 nucleotides read TGCGCCAGCAGCCACCCCGCCTTCCCAGCGGGAGCATACAATGAGCAGTTCTTC. Its translation: CASSHPAFPAGAYNEQFF.